The T cell receptor beta chain described here comes from a study of blood T cell repertoires in COVID-19. About the study: COVID-19 samples from acute and convalescent phases originated in the United States, Italy and Spain.

Per the original data handling: Researchers report that nucleated cell counts were estimated from reference gene primer amplification. Clones were sequenced by immunoSEQ multiplex PCR, and TCRdb holds only the in-frame ones, with some missing. That table gives V, J and clone size, and the DNA gave D and trimming. The table records a few hundred thousand clones, over 70% of them present only once. The germline gives CDR1 SGHTA, CDR2 FQGTGA. Deletions cut 0 bases from V and 0 bases from J, with 3 bases between. This CDR3 spans 15 amino acids. Patients from Seattle were sampled longitudinally, starting during active infection.

Sequencing was carried out using peripheral blood. The TCR comes from a woman in her 70s with COVID-19, enrolled during active disease. The chain couples TRBV7-3 to TRBJ2-6; D is ambiguous. As DNA, the CDR3 is TGTGCCAGCAGCTTAACCTTCTCTGGGGCCAACGTCCTGACTTTC. As protein: CASSLTFSGANVLTF.